This entry concerns a single T cell receptor beta chain. The target antigen is unknown. The sample originates from a study of beta chain features in type 1 diabetes. The entirety of the isolated RNA underwent reverse transcription, so expressed TCRB transcripts were sequenced. The assay was immunoSEQ multiplex PCR, and TCRdb's table has in-frame clones only and misses some. Of roughly 47,000 clones detected, just under 45% appear once; the ten largest clones hold roughly 0.13%. Losses at the gene ends were 4 bases for V and 0 bases for J; bases not matched to a gene: 9. Germline-derived CDR1 and CDR2 are SGDLS and YYNGEE. This CDR3 comprises 16 residues. Study-wide findings and caveats: A moderate, significant TCRB CDR3 shortening appeared in type 1 diabetes across four CD4+ subsets. VDJ junctions from patients with type 1 diabetes contained fewer insertions and more deletions.

One heparinised draw, averaging around 120 mL, was taken per donor. The V call is TRBV9, the J call TRBJ1-1, with TRBD1 matching 7 bases. Sequencing was carried out using stem cell memory CD4+ T cells from blood. The sequence was collected from a man under 40 with type 1 diabetes. The CDR3 coding sequence is TGTGCCAGCAGCCCGCGACAGGGTCCCATGAACACTGAAGCTTTCTTT. Translating gives CASSPRQGPMNTEAFF.